This T cell receptor beta chain appears in the sequencing data of a study of blood T cell repertoires in COVID-19. Study details: Samples came from the United States, Italy and Spain, spanning acute and convalescent COVID-19.

CDR1 is KGHDR and CDR2 is SFDVKD in the germline V gene. The ends lost 4 bases at V and 5 bases at J; junction bases unmatched: 6. This CDR3 has 15 amino acids. TCRdb's table, derived via immunoSEQ multiplex PCR, lists solely in-frame clones and lacks some. Of over 250,000 clones in the sample, 70% to 90% are singletons; the top ten hold roughly 5.9%. The chain has TRBV24-1 and TRBJ2-5; 10 bases align to TRBD1. The TCR comes from a woman aged 50 to 60 with COVID-19, enrolled during active disease. Material for sequencing was peripheral blood. The CDR3 is CATSDPGQGLETQYF. The CDR3 bases are TGTGCCACCAGTGACCCGGGACAGGGGTTGGAGACCCAGTACTTC.